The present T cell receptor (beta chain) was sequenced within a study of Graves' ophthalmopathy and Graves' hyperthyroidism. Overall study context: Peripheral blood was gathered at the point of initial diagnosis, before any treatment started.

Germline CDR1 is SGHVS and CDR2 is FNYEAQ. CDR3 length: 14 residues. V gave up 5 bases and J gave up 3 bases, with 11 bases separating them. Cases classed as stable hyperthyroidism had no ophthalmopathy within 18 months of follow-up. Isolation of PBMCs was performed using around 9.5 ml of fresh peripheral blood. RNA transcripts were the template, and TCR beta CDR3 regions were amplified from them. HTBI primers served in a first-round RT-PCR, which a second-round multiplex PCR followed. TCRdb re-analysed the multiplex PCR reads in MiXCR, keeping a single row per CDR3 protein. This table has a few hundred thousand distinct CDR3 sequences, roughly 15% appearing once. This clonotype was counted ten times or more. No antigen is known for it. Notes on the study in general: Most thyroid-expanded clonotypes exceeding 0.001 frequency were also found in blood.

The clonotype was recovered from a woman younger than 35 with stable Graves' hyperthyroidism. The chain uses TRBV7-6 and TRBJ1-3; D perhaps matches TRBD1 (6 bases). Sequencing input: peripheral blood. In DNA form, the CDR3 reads TGTGCCAGCAGCAAACAGGGAAATGGAAACACCATATATTTT. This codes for CASSKQGNGNTIYF. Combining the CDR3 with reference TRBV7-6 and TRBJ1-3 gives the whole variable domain GAGVSQSPRYKVTKRGQDVALRCDPISGHVSLYWYRQALGQGPEFLTYFNYEAQQDKSGLPNDRFSAERPEGSISTLTIQRTEQRDSAMYRCASSKQGNGNTIYFGEGSWLTVV.